This TCR beta chain was recovered during a study of control samples from healthy donors and cancer patients. Sequencing was performed with immunoSEQ multiplex PCR; in TCRdb, only in-frame clones are kept and a portion is missing. The sample includes roughly 160,000 clones, 80% to 90% seen only once; the top ten take 4% to 6%. This CDR3 is 12 amino acids long. V lost 3 bases to trimming and J lost 5 bases, with 7 bases between them. Germline V gene lookup returns CDR1 LGHNT and CDR2 FRNRAP. The sample was blood. This sequence originates from a woman aged 30 to 39 in good health. The rearrangement links TRBV12-5 to TRBJ1-2, with D hard to call. The CDR3 coding sequence is TGTGCTAGTGGTTTCAGCCGATATGGCTACACCTTC. It encodes CASGFSRYGYTF.